This T cell receptor (beta chain) was sequenced for a study of early T cells in non-severe SARS-CoV-2 infection. This clonotype occurred a few times. Germline is not matched at one junction end, which may reflect a read error. CDR1 MNHNS and CDR2 SASEGT come from the germline V gene. The CDR3 contains 10 residues. Using its own MiXCR run on the 5' RACE reads, TCRdb lists one record per CDR3 protein. This repertoire shows roughly 70,000 distinct CDR3 sequences, about 13% found once; its top ten account for roughly 8.7%. The origin of this receptor is an adult who was a healthcare worker with PCR-confirmed SARS-CoV-2 infection or an uninfected control (not recorded which). The chain couples TRBV6-1 to TRBJ2-7; a possible D gene is TRBD1 (5 bases). Sequencing was done on a sample of whole blood. CDR3 bases: TGTGCCAGCTCAGGGTACGGGCAGTACTTC. Protein sequence: CASSGYGQYF.